This T cell receptor beta chain was profiled in a study of neoadjuvant nivolumab and ipilimumab in lung cancer. Study-wide results and caveats: From pretherapy to surgery, tumor richness and clonality rose with dual therapy.

Sequencing was performed with immunoSEQ multiplex PCR; in TCRdb, only in-frame clones are kept and a portion is missing. The table has over 25,000 clones, approximately 80% seen once; the top ten hold roughly 6.2%. About this clone itself: Its antigen is unidentified.

The germline gives CDR1 MNHEY, CDR2 SMNVEV (reference sequence). The CDR3 is made up of 13 amino acids. Trimming removed 8 bases from V and 6 bases from J, with 16 bases in between. The receptor's source is an adult with non-small cell lung cancer. The chain joins TRBV27 to TRBJ1-1; D unclear. Specimen: peripheral blood, collected before neoadjuvant nivolumab, alone or with ipilimumab. The CDR3 DNA reads as TGTGCCAGCCGATCGTGGCAGAATGCTGAAGCTTTCTTT. Protein: CASRSWQNAEAFF.